A single sample is the source of the 29 T cell receptor beta chains below, sequenced in a study of OX40 agonist ivuxolimab in advanced cancers. Sequenced by immunoSEQ multiplex PCR; TCRdb stores in-frame clones only, minus some. The sample contains about 27,000 clones, around four fifths of which appear only once. Sample: CD4+ or CD8+ T cells sorted from blood, taken in a trial of the OX40 agonist ivuxolimab. The receptor set was obtained from an adult with an advanced solid tumor such as melanoma, head and neck, liver or kidney cancer.

The V call is TRBV13, the J call TRBJ2-1, with D unclear. The CDR3 spans 17 residues. Germline V gives CDR1 PRHDT, CDR2 FYEKMQ (reference sequence). The germline V and J ends were trimmed by 2 bases and 3 bases, with 17 bases remaining between them. Written as DNA, the CDR3 is TGTGCCAGCAGCTTAAGATCTCGCCTAGTGTACTACAATGAGCAGTTCTTC. The encoded protein is CASSLRSRLVYYNEQFF. The entire variable domain, with the rest obtained from reference TRBV13 and TRBJ2-1, is as follows: AAGVIQSPRHLIKEKRETATLKCYPIPRHDTVYWYQQGPGQDPQFLISFYEKMQSDKGSIPDRFSAQQFSDYHSELNMSSLELGDSALYFCASSLRSRLVYYNEQFFGPGTRLTVL.

This sequence joins TRBV15 and TRBJ2-1, with 8 bases lining up with TRBD2. Germline V gene lookup returns CDR1 LNHNV and CDR2 YYDKDF (reference sequence). The length of the CDR3 is 16 residues. V shed 4 bases, J shed 2 bases, and the junction held 7 bases outside the gene matches. CDR3 bases: TGTGCCACCAGCACTGACGGGGGGGCCCCCTACAATGAGCAGTTCTTC. It is translated as CATSTDGGAPYNEQFF. Variable domain in full (rest from reference TRBV15 and TRBJ2-1): DAMVIQNPRYQVTQFGKPVTLSCSQTLNHNVMYWYQQKSSQAPKLLFHYYDKDFNNEADTPDNFQSRRPNTSFCFLDIRSPGLGDTAMYLCATSTDGGAPYNEQFFGPGTRLTVL.

Only a few counts were recorded for this clone. This chain links TRBV5-1 with TRBJ1-4; D call uncertain. The CDR3 has 16 residues. Trimming removed 1 base from V and 3 bases from J, with 13 bases in between. Germline CDR1 is SGHRS and CDR2 is YFSETQ. The DNA for the CDR3 is TGCGCCAGCAGCTTGTTTGGTGGTGGGGCTAATGAAAAACTGTTTTTT. It specifies CASSLFGGGANEKLFF. The full variable domain, with the rest looked up from reference TRBV5-1 and TRBJ1-4, is KAGVTQTPRYLIKTRGQQVTLSCSPISGHRSVSWYQQTPGQGLQFLFEYFSETQRNKGNFPGRFSGRQFSNSRSEMNVSTLELGDSALYLCASSLFGGGANEKLFFGSGTQLSVL.

In DNA, the CDR3 is TGTGCCAGCAGTGACCCAGCCAACAAAAACATTCAGTACTTC. Amino acid sequence: CASSDPANKNIQYF. The J gene is TRBJ2-4, the V gene TRBV2; D not certain. CDR1 is SNHLY and CDR2 is FYNNEI in the germline V gene. The CDR3 sequence is 14 residues long. V was shortened by 3 bases and J by 3 bases, with 9 bases between the two germline ends. Variable domain in full (rest from reference TRBV2 and TRBJ2-4): EPEVTQTPSHQVTQMGQEVILRCVPISNHLYFYWYRQILGQKVEFLVSFYNNEISEKSEIFDDQFSVERPDGSNFTLKIRSTKLEDSAMYFCASSDPANKNIQYFGAGTRLSVL.

This chain links TRBV29-1 with TRBJ2-1; 7 nucleotides agree with TRBD1. CDR1 and CDR2 (germline): SQVTM, ANQGSEA. Germline trimming cut 0 bases from V and 7 bases from J; bases unmatched to any gene: 6. The CDR3 spans 14 residues. The CDR3 region has the DNA TGCAGCGTTGAAGACAGGGGGTTGGGGAATGAGCAGTTCTTC. Residues: CSVEDRGLGNEQFF.

V usage is TRBV27 and J usage is TRBJ2-2, with 8 bases aligning to TRBD1. J gave up 8 bases and V 6 bases, and 5 bases lay outside the gene matches. The CDR3 consists of 13 residues. In germline, CDR1 is MNHEY, CDR2 SMNVEV (reference sequence). CDR3 bases: TGTGCCAGCAGCCAGGGGGCTAGTGGGGAGCTGTTTTTT. This sequence encodes CASSQGASGELFF.

The J gene is TRBJ2-3, the V gene TRBV27; D might be TRBD1 (6 bases). V was trimmed by 8 bases and J by 1 base, leaving 16 bases between them. Germline-derived CDR1 and CDR2 are MNHEY and SMNVEV (reference sequence). This CDR3 has 15 residues. The CDR3 spells CASDAVAGGTDTQYF. The CDR3 DNA reads TGTGCCAGCGACGCTGTGGCAGGGGGCACAGATACGCAGTATTTT.

This clone has just one count. The chain carries TRBV19 and TRBJ1-1, with D possibly matching TRBD1 (6 bases). CDR1 and CDR2 from the germline V gene are LNHDA and SQIVND (reference sequence). This CDR3 has 15 amino acids. Deletions cut 0 bases from V and 1 base from J, with 9 bases between. Here the CDR3 reads CASSIEGRGNTEAFF. The CDR3 nucleotides are TGTGCCAGTAGTATAGAGGGCAGGGGGAACACTGAAGCTTTCTTT.

This rearrangement joins TRBV11-2 to TRBJ1-6, with D hard to call. V shed 2 bases and J shed 4 bases, with 6 bases lying between them. The CDR3 covers 14 residues. Germline V lookup: CDR1 SGHAT, CDR2 FQNNGV. CDR3 in amino acids: CASSLKSYNSPLHF. DNA for the CDR3: TGTGCCAGCAGCTTAAAAAGTTATAATTCACCCCTCCACTTT.

The chain links TRBV30 to TRBJ2-7, with a weak D call TRBD2 (6 bases). The CDR3 consists of 14 residues. Trimming pared 5 bases from V and 5 bases from J, leaving 19 bases between. Germline V gene sequence: CDR1 GTSNPN, CDR2 SVGIG (reference sequence). In DNA form, the CDR3 reads TGTGCCTGGGGTCTCGGGCGGGGTAAGAACGAGCAGTACTTC. Its translation is CAWGLGRGKNEQYF.

The DNA of the CDR3 is TGTGCCAGCAGCTTGGGGCAGGGAGTGATGGTGAACACTGAAGCTTTCTTT. This gives the protein CASSLGQGVMVNTEAFF. The J gene is TRBJ1-1, the V gene TRBV5-6; possibly TRBD1 for D (5 bases). The CDR3 has 17 residues. CDR1 and CDR2 (germline): SGHDT, YYEEEE. Trimming cost V 0 bases and J 0 bases, with 15 bases left between them.

Worth noting for this clone: Relative to the germline gene, one junction end is altered; a read error may explain this. The J gene is TRBJ1-2, the V gene TRBV4-1, with D uncertain. Germline V gene lookup returns CDR1 MGHRA and CDR2 YSYEKL. CDR3 size: 15 residues. CDR3 residues: CANSQGISPDYGYTF. In DNA form, the CDR3 reads TGCGCCAACAGCCAAGGAATCTCCCCGGACTATGGCTACACCTTC.

This chain joins TRBV7-6 and TRBJ1-1; the D gene is possibly TRBD1 (6 bases). This CDR3 has 13 residues. CDR1 and CDR2 from the germline V gene are SGHVS and FNYEAQ. The V end was cut by 6 bases, the J end by 6 bases, with 14 bases between. The CDR3 sequence is CASRARGFAEAFF. CDR3 nucleotides: TGTGCCAGCAGGGCCAGGGGTTTCGCTGAAGCTTTCTTT. Looking up the rest from reference TRBV7-6 and TRBJ1-1 gives the full variable domain: GAGVSQSPRYKVTKRGQDVALRCDPISGHVSLYWYRQALGQGPEFLTYFNYEAQQDKSGLPNDRFSAERPEGSISTLTIQRTEQRDSAMYRCASRARGFAEAFFGQGTRLTVV.

The chain couples TRBV28 to TRBJ2-1; D is uncertain. V was shortened by 2 bases and J by 9 bases, with 5 bases between the two germline ends. CDR1 and CDR2 from the germline V gene are MDHEN and SYDVKM. The CDR3 totals 11 residues. CDR3 loop: CASSLPGEQFF. CDR3 sequence (DNA): TGTGCCAGCAGTTTACCCGGTGAGCAGTTCTTC.

V and J are TRBV9 and TRBJ2-7; D might be TRBD1 or TRBD2, each matching 5 bases. Germline assignment: CDR1 SGDLS and CDR2 YYNGEE. Trimming took off 0 bases at V and 2 bases at J, with 9 bases between the two ends. The CDR3 extends over 14 amino acids. The CDR3 nucleotides read TGTGCCAGCAGCGTAGATCCGGGACCCTACGAGCAGTACTTC. Amino acids: CASSVDPGPYEQYF.

This rearrangement joins TRBV4-3 to TRBJ2-3, with 9 bases that match TRBD1. Germline CDR1 is LGHNA and CDR2 is YSLEER. The CDR3 consists of 15 residues. Trimming took 1 base from V and 3 from J; bases not matched to a gene: 2. The DNA of the CDR3 is TGCGCCAGCAGCCAAGGGACAGGGGTTACAGATACGCAGTATTTT. Amino acids: CASSQGTGVTDTQYF.

The chain is built from TRBV15 and TRBJ2-1; a weak D match, TRBD2 (5 bases). This CDR3 is built from 12 residues. Germline assignment: CDR1 LNHNV and CDR2 YYDKDF (reference sequence). Trimming pared 3 bases from V and 7 bases from J, leaving 7 bases between. CDR3 bases: TGTGCCACCAGCAGGGTAGCGAATGAGCAGTTCTTC. Its protein is CATSRVANEQFF.

This rearrangement joins TRBV25-1 to TRBJ1-5; tentative D call: TRBD1 (5 bases). Germline values: CDR1 MGHDK, CDR2 SYGVNS. Trimming took 4 bases from V and 1 from J, leaving 8 bases between them. CDR3 length equals 14 residues. The CDR3 sequence: CASSGHRSNQPQHF. The CDR3 DNA reads as TGTGCCAGCAGTGGTCACAGGAGCAATCAGCCCCAGCATTTT.

The V and J genes are TRBV21-1 and TRBJ1-1. TRBV21-1 is deemed a pseudogene. This CDR3 contains 17 residues. In DNA form, the CDR3 reads TGTGCCAGCAGCAAAGCGGAGGGGGAACTAATGAACACTGAAGCTTTCTTT. This translates into CASSKAEGELMNTEAFF.

The chain is built from TRBV7-2 and TRBJ1-4; the D gene is possibly TRBD1 (6 bases). Germline V gives CDR1 SGHTA, CDR2 FQGNSA. The CDR3 covers 14 residues. Trimming stripped 5 bases from V and 7 bases from J, with 14 bases between. CDR3 DNA: TGTGCCAGCAGCCCCCCCGGGGGCAGTGAAAAACTGTTTTTT. It translates to CASSPPGGSEKLFF.

This clone is medium-sized by share. The V and J genes are TRBV7-8 and TRBJ2-4, with D possibly being TRBD2 (6 bases). Deletions cut 5 bases from V and 1 base from J, with 12 bases between. CDR3 length: 15 amino acids. Looked up from germline, CDR1 is SGHVS and CDR2 is FQNEAQ. The CDR3, as DNA: TGTGCCAGCAGCCTCCTGGGAGGCGCCAAAAACATTCAGTACTTC. This translates into CASSLLGGAKNIQYF.

This rearrangement joins TRBV15 to TRBJ1-2, with TRBD1 identical over 7 bases. This CDR3 is built from 15 residues. Germline V gene data show CDR1 as LNHNV and CDR2 as YYDKDF (reference sequence). With 6 bases clipped from V and 3 bases from J, the junction kept 10 bases outside the gene matches. Here the CDR3 DNA reads TGTGCCACCAGGCCGGGAGGGGACAGCTACTATGGCTACACCTTC. Translated: CATRPGGDSYYGYTF. Full variable domain (remainder filled in from reference TRBV15 and TRBJ1-2): DAMVIQNPRYQVTQFGKPVTLSCSQTLNHNVMYWYQQKSSQAPKLLFHYYDKDFNNEADTPDNFQSRRPNTSFCFLDIRSPGLGDTAMYLCATRPGGDSYYGYTFGSGTRLTVV.

This clone was counted a few times. The chain has TRBV4-3 and TRBJ1-2; no reliable D call. Germline CDR1 LGHNA, CDR2 YSLEER. Deletions cut 0 bases from V and 2 bases from J, with 10 bases between. This CDR3 region has 15 residues. The CDR3 loop reads CASSQDRGGNYGYTF. The DNA of the CDR3 is TGCGCCAGCAGCCAAGATCGGGGAGGGAACTATGGCTACACCTTC.

There are a few counts of this clone. CDR3 loop: CASSITSGMYEQYF. Written as DNA, the CDR3 is TGTGCCAGTAGTATCACTAGCGGGATGTACGAGCAGTACTTC. J is TRBJ2-7 and V is TRBV19; 10 nucleotides line up with TRBD2. J lost 4 bases, V lost 3 bases, and 3 bases had no gene match. The CDR3 is 14 residues long. The V gene's germline CDR1 is LNHDA and CDR2 SQIVND (reference sequence).

The genes are TRBV7-6 and TRBJ2-1; D uncertain. CDR3 length equals 15 residues. Per the germline V gene, CDR1 is SGHVS and CDR2 is FNYEAQ. V lost 3 bases, J lost 3 bases, and 12 bases lay in between. This CDR3 is CASSLVGGDYNEQFF. In DNA form, the CDR3 reads TGTGCCAGCAGCTTGGTAGGCGGAGACTACAATGAGCAGTTCTTC.

The genes are TRBV6-6 and TRBJ2-3; perhaps TRBD2 as D (6 bases). The V end lost 0 bases, the J end lost 3 bases, and 10 bases lay between the germline ends. The CDR3 sequence is 15 residues long. Per germline, CDR1 MNHNY and CDR2 SVGAGI (reference sequence). This CDR3 reads CASSYSGLPTDTQYF. The CDR3 DNA is TGTGCCAGCAGTTACTCGGGACTCCCGACAGATACGCAGTATTTT.

This clone was found once. The rearrangement joins TRBV5-6 to TRBJ2-3; TRBD1 might be the D (5 bases). The CDR3 spans 17 residues. V was clipped by 4 bases and J by 3 bases, with 21 bases between them. Germline-derived CDR1 and CDR2 are SGHDT and YYEEEE. The CDR3 sequence: CASSPTYRLRGTDTQYF. DNA for the CDR3: TGTGCCAGCAGCCCCACTTACAGGCTTCGAGGTACAGATACGCAGTATTTT.

This rearrangement joins TRBV13 to TRBJ1-2; no clear D gene. CDR1 is PRHDT, CDR2 FYEKMQ, per germline (reference sequence). This CDR3 has 17 amino acids. Deletions cut 0 bases from V and 5 bases from J, with 19 bases between. DNA for the CDR3: TGTGCCAGCAGCTTAGGGGACCTGACGAGCAACTTTTATGGCTACACCTTC. Amino acid sequence: CASSLGDLTSNFYGYTF.

The genes are TRBV7-9 and TRBJ1-1, with TRBD1 as a possible D gene (5 bases). CDR3 length: 14 residues. The germline V gene has CDR1 SEHNR and CDR2 FQNEAQ (reference sequence). V gave up 5 bases and J gave up 5 bases, with 15 bases separating them. CDR3 DNA: TGTGCCAGCAGCGCCCATGGGGGAGGGACTGAAGCTTTCTTT. Translating gives CASSAHGGGTEAFF.